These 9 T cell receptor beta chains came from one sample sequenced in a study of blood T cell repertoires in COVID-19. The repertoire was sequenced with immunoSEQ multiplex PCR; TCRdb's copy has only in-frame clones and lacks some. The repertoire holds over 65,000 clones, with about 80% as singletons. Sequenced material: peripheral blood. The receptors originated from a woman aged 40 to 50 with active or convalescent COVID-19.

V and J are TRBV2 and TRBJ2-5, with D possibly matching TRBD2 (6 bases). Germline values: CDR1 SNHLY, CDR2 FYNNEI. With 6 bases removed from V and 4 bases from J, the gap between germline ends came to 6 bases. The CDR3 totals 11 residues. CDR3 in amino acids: CASRAGETQYF. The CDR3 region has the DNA TGTGCCAGCAGAGCGGGAGAGACCCAGTACTTC.

CDR3 sequence (DNA): TGCAGCGGGATCGGACGGGGGAACACTGAAGCTTTCTTT. This codes for CSGIGRGNTEAFF. The rearrangement links TRBV29-1 to TRBJ1-1; D not resolved. This CDR3 contains 13 residues. Trimming stripped 7 bases from V and 1 base from J, with 13 bases between. Germline V gene lookup returns CDR1 SQVTM and CDR2 ANQGSEA. Complete variable domain (other parts from reference TRBV29-1 and TRBJ1-1): SAVISQKPSRDICQRGTSLTIQCQVDSQVTMMFWYRQQPGQSLTLIATANQGSEATYESGFVIDKFPISRPNLTFSTLTVSNMSPEDSSIYLCSGIGRGNTEAFFGQGTRLTVV.

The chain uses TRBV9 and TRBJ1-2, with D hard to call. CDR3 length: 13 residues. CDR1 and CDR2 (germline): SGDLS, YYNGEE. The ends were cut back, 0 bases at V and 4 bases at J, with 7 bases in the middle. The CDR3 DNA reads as TGTGCCAGCAGCGTAGGTGGGAGCTATGGCTACACCTTC. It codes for CASSVGGSYGYTF.

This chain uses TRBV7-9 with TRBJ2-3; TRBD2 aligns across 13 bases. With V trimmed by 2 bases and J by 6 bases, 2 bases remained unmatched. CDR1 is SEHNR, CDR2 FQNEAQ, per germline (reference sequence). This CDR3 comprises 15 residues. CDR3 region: CASSLTSGGGDTQYF. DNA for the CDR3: TGTGCCAGCAGCTTAACTAGCGGGGGGGGCGATACGCAGTATTTT. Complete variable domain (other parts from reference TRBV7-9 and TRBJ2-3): DTGVSQNPRHKITKRGQNVTFRCDPISEHNRLYWYRQTLGQGPEFLTYFQNEAQLEKSRLLSDRFSAERPKGSFSTLEIQRTEQGDSAMYLCASSLTSGGGDTQYFGPGTRLTVL.

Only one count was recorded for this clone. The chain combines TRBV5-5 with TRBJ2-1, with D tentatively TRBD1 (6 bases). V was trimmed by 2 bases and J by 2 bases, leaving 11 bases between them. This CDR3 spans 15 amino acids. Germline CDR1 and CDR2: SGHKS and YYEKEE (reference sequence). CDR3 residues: CASSLQGGPYNEQFF. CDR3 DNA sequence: TGTGCCAGCAGCTTACAGGGCGGTCCCTACAATGAGCAGTTCTTC.

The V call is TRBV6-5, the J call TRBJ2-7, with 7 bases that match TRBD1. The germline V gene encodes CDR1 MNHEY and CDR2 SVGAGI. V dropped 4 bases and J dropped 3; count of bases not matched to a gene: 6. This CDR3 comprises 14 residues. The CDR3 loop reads CASSSRQGRYEQYF. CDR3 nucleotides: TGTGCCAGCAGTTCAAGACAGGGCCGCTACGAGCAGTACTTC.

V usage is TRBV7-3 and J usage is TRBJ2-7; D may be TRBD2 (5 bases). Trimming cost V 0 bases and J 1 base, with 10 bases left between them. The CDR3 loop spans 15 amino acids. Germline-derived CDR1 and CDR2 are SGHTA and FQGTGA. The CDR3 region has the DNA TGTGCCAGCAGCTTAACCGTCGGAGGTTCCTACGAGCAGTACTTC. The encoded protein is CASSLTVGGSYEQYF.

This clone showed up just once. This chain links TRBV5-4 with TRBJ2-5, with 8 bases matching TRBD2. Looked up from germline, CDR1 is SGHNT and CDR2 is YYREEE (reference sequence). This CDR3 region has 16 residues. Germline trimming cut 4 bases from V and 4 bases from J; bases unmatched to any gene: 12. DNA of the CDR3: TGTGCCAGCAGCACCAAGTTCGGGGGGGGCGGAGAGACCCAGTACTTC. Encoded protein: CASSTKFGGGGETQYF.

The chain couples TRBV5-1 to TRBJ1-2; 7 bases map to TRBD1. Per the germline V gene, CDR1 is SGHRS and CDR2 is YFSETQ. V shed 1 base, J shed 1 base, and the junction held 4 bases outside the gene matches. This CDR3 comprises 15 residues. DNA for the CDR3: TGCGCCAGCAGCTTGACAGGGGTTGGTAACTATGGCTACACCTTC. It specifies CASSLTGVGNYGYTF.